This TCR beta chain was recovered during a study of T cell changes during pregnancy in multiple sclerosis. TCRdb's table, derived via immunoSEQ multiplex PCR, lists solely in-frame clones and lacks some. This sample yields about 76,000 clones, of which roughly 92% are seen a single time; around 3.5% belongs to the top ten. The CDR3 extends over 15 amino acids. Losses at the gene ends were 2 bases for V and 2 bases for J; bases not matched to a gene: 5. Germline assignment: CDR1 LNHDA and CDR2 SQIVND (reference sequence). The TCR comes from a female donor in good health, enrolled as a control in a pregnancy study. V is TRBV19 and J is TRBJ2-5; 7 bases align to TRBD2. Here the sequenced sample was peripheral blood, taken after pregnancy. The CDR3 loop reads CASSIRNSGQETQYF. The CDR3 DNA reads TGTGCCAGTAGTATAAGGAATAGCGGGCAAGAGACCCAGTACTTC.